This T cell receptor (beta chain) was identified in a study of post-analysis software for immune sequencing data. Notes on the study in general: The normalized Chao1 diversity of multiple sclerosis patients was significantly lower than that of controls. Compared with controls, patients had more of roughly 5 TRBV segments, including TRBV5-6, TRBV5-1 and TRBV20-1. When the samples were clustered directly with F measure, those that had been prepared in the same batch showed strong co-clustering.

Turning to this clonotype: What it recognizes is unknown.

Built from TCR beta cDNA, the libraries had unique molecular identifiers in them. It was from approximately 0.91 to 9.4 million T cells that about half a million cDNA molecules came. Via MiXCR, TCRdb re-called the PCR reads, giving one row per CDR3 protein. The table lists roughly 650,000 distinct CDR3 sequences, 55% to 60% of them singletons. CDR3 size: 16 residues. The trim removed 5 bases at V and 7 bases at J, leaving 7 bases unmatched. Germline assignment: CDR1 SGHTA and CDR2 FQGNSA. The clonotype was recovered from a girl aged 2-15 years with multiple sclerosis. The chain links TRBV7-2 to TRBJ2-3; 15 nucleotides align to TRBD2. Sequencing was done on a sample of blood. The CDR3 DNA reads TGTGCCAGCAGCATACGGACTAGCGGGGGGGCTTATACGCAGTATTTT. As protein: CASSIRTSGGAYTQYF.